The 4 T cell receptor beta chains presented below share a single source sample, sequenced in a study of vaccination effects on CD4 cells after COVID-19. The method was immunoSEQ multiplex PCR; TCRdb's version includes in-frame clones alone and lacks a portion of them. Of approximately 70,000 clones in the sample, 60% to 75% are singletons; the top ten hold about 2.9%. Which antigens these TCRs recognize remains unknown. Under the ViraFEST assay, PBMC were stimulated with viral peptide pools so that antigen-specific CD4+ T cells expanded. Sequencing was performed afterwards. A roughly ten-day culture period preceded the isolation of CD4+ T cells. Each vaccine recipient was nucleocapsid antibody negative and had no prior SARS-CoV-2 infection. Sequencing was performed on CD4+ T cells from PBMCs cultured with HCoV-NL63 spike peptides, taken before COVID-19 vaccination. These TCRs come from a human donor who received a COVID-19 vaccine.

The chain couples TRBV11-2 to TRBJ2-7, with D perhaps TRBD1 (6 bases). Trimming shortened V by 5 bases and J by 3 bases, and 14 bases separated the two germline ends. CDR3 length: 14 residues. Germline CDR1 is SGHAT and CDR2 is FQNNGV. This CDR3 is CASSNTGSSYEQYV. The CDR3, as DNA: TGTGCCAGCAGCAATACAGGGTCGAGCTACGAGCAGTACGTC.

CDR3 amino acids: CASSQTGGGTEAFF. The CDR3 coding sequence is TGTGCCAGCAGCCAAACAGGGGGAGGGACTGAAGCTTTCTTT. The chain couples TRBV3-1 (or the pseudogene TRBV3-2) to TRBJ1-1; TRBD1 aligns across 8 bases. J lost 5 bases, V lost 2 bases, and 4 bases had no gene match. Germline CDR1 is LGHDT and CDR2 is YNNKEL (reference sequence). The CDR3 runs 14 residues.

The V and J genes are TRBV12-1 and TRBJ2-1. TRBV12-1 is a pseudogene segment. The CDR3 contains 15 residues. This CDR3 reads CASSFVGGPHNEQFF. CDR3 nucleotides: TGTGCCAGCAGCTTTGTGGGGGGCCCTCACAATGAGCAGTTCTTC.

V usage is TRBV7-9 and J usage is TRBJ2-5, with 8 bases aligning to TRBD1. The V gene's germline CDR1 is SEHNR and CDR2 FQNEAQ (reference sequence). The junction had 11 bases not matched to a gene; V was cut back by 4 bases and J by 7 bases. This CDR3 is built from 15 residues. The CDR3 region is CASSSFRDRKGTQYF. CDR3 sequence (DNA): TGTGCCAGCAGCTCATTCCGGGACAGGAAAGGGACCCAGTACTTC.